These 30 T cell receptor beta chains came from one sample sequenced in a study of blood T cell repertoires in COVID-19. TCRdb's copy holds only in-frame clones and misses some; the assay was immunoSEQ multiplex PCR. Altogether over 130,000 clones are present, 82% being singletons, with the ten largest covering 4%. The specimen was peripheral blood. The receptors were gathered from a woman of 80 years or more with acute or convalescent COVID-19.

This clone was observed a handful of times. The CDR3 region is CSGDRDGDTQYF. The CDR3 nucleotides read TGCAGCGGGGACAGGGACGGAGATACGCAGTATTTT. J is TRBJ2-3 and V is TRBV29-1, with 9 bases that match TRBD1. The V and J ends lost 7 bases and 5 bases, in that order; junction bases with no gene match: 4. Germline values: CDR1 SQVTM, CDR2 ANQGSEA. This CDR3 is built from 12 residues.

The CDR3 loop reads CASSRQDWNTEAFF. DNA for the CDR3: TGTGCCAGCTCAAGACAGGACTGGAACACTGAAGCTTTCTTT. The V gene is TRBV18, the J gene TRBJ1-1, with D possibly matching TRBD1 (6 bases). The CDR3 length is 14 residues. The V and J ends lost 5 bases and 1 base respectively, with 11 bases between them. CDR1 is KGHSH, CDR2 LQKENI, per germline. Using reference TRBV18 and TRBJ1-1 for the parts outside the CDR3, the full variable domain is NAGVMQNPRHLVRRRGQEARLRCSPMKGHSHVYWYRQLPEEGLKFMVYLQKENIIDESGMPKERFSAEFPKEGPSILRIQQVVRGDSAAYFCASSRQDWNTEAFFGQGTRLTVV.

CDR3 bases: TGTGCCAGCAGTTCCGGTTACGAGCAGTACTTC. Translation: CASSSGYEQYF. V is TRBV28 and J is TRBJ2-7; unclear D gene. Germline values: CDR1 MDHEN, CDR2 SYDVKM. This CDR3 is 11 amino acids long. Trimming stripped 4 bases from V and 4 bases from J, with 5 bases between.

The V and J genes are TRBV5-1 and TRBJ2-3; D perhaps matches TRBD2 (5 bases). Trimming left V 0 bases short and J 5 bases short, with 7 bases between. The CDR3 loop spans 13 amino acids. From germline, CDR1 is SGHRS and CDR2 YFSETQ. CDR3 in DNA: TGCGCCAGCAGCTTGGAGGGAGTAGATACGCAGTATTTT. Translating it yields CASSLEGVDTQYF.

The chain joins TRBV15 to TRBJ1-5, with D perhaps matching TRBD1 (6 bases). Germline V gene data show CDR1 as LNHNV and CDR2 as YYDKDF (reference sequence). Trimming pared 0 bases from V and 12 bases from J, leaving 9 bases between. The CDR3 is 12 amino acids. The CDR3 protein is CATSRDRGHQHF. CDR3 DNA: TGTGCCACCAGCAGAGACAGGGGACACCAGCATTTT. Variable domain in full (rest from reference TRBV15 and TRBJ1-5): DAMVIQNPRYQVTQFGKPVTLSCSQTLNHNVMYWYQQKSSQAPKLLFHYYDKDFNNEADTPDNFQSRRPNTSFCFLDIRSPGLGDTAMYLCATSRDRGHQHFGDGTRLSIL.

The rearrangement links TRBV5-1 to TRBJ2-1; TRBD1 matches at 8 bases. Germline CDR1 is SGHRS and CDR2 is YFSETQ. The CDR3 length is 14 residues. The V segment lost 5 bases and the J segment 6 bases; nucleotides outside the gene matches: 7. CDR3 nucleotides: TGCGCCAGCAGTTCCCGGGACAGGCGCAATGAGCAGTTCTTC. Residues: CASSSRDRRNEQFF.

The rearrangement uses TRBV5-4 and TRBJ2-5; TRBD2 might be the D (5 bases). Germline-derived CDR1 and CDR2 are SGHNT and YYREEE (reference sequence). There are 13 residues in the CDR3. With 5 bases removed from V and 4 bases from J, the gap between germline ends came to 12 bases. CDR3 region: CASRRLPSETQYF. CDR3 sequence (DNA): TGTGCCAGCAGACGACTACCATCAGAGACCCAGTACTTC. Full variable domain (rest looked up from reference TRBV5-4 and TRBJ2-5): ETGVTQSPTHLIKTRGQQVTLRCSSQSGHNTVSWYQQALGQGPQFIFQYYREEENGRGNFPPRFSGLQFPNYSSELNVNALELDDSALYLCASRRLPSETQYFGPGTRLLVL.

The chain recombines TRBV28 with TRBJ2-7; 7 bases fit TRBD1. Germline CDR1 is MDHEN and CDR2 is SYDVKM. The CDR3 has 13 amino acids. The V gene end was trimmed by 6 bases and the J gene end by 6 bases; junction bases not matched to a gene: 8. CDR3 DNA: TGTGCCAGCAGGGCCCCCTGGACAGGCGAGCAGTACTTC. Amino acids: CASRAPWTGEQYF.

V and J are TRBV30 and TRBJ2-1, with 15 nucleotides matching TRBD2. The length of the CDR3 is 17 residues. The germline V gene encodes CDR1 GTSNPN and CDR2 SVGIG (reference sequence). The trim removed 7 bases at V and 5 bases at J, leaving 12 bases unmatched. The CDR3 is CASTPGTSGGHNNEQFF. CDR3 coding DNA: TGTGCCTCAACTCCCGGGACTAGCGGGGGGCACAACAATGAGCAGTTCTTC.

This chain connects TRBV15 to TRBJ2-7; possible D gene TRBD1, 6 bases. V shed 0 bases and J shed 2 bases, with 17 bases lying between them. Germline CDR1 LNHNV, CDR2 YYDKDF (reference sequence). The CDR3 has 17 amino acids. CDR3 sequence reads: CATSRDGLGQGPYEQYF. CDR3 nucleotides: TGTGCCACCAGCAGAGATGGATTGGGACAAGGGCCCTACGAGCAGTACTTC. Variable domain in full (rest from reference TRBV15 and TRBJ2-7): DAMVIQNPRYQVTQFGKPVTLSCSQTLNHNVMYWYQQKSSQAPKLLFHYYDKDFNNEADTPDNFQSRRPNTSFCFLDIRSPGLGDTAMYLCATSRDGLGQGPYEQYFGPGTRLTVT.

The chain combines TRBV7-2 with TRBJ2-7; 11 nucleotides align to TRBD1. Germline-derived CDR1 and CDR2 are SGHTA and FQGNSA. The CDR3 runs to 15 residues. V trimming: 4 bases; J trimming: 6 bases; junction bases outside the gene matches: 8. The CDR3 nucleotides are TGTGCCAGCAGCTGGACAGGGGGCGCATCGGGCGAGCAGTACTTC. It specifies CASSWTGGASGEQYF.

The gene calls are TRBV28 and TRBJ1-3; 7 bases agree with TRBD1. The trim removed 5 bases at V and 9 bases at J, leaving 16 bases unmatched. Germline V gene sequence: CDR1 MDHEN, CDR2 SYDVKM. The CDR3 spans 16 residues. The CDR3 loop reads CASSNGQADTRGTIYF. The CDR3 coding sequence is TGTGCCAGCAGTAACGGACAGGCCGACACGCGGGGCACCATATATTTT.

At least ten counts were recorded for this clone. One junction end disagrees with the germline gene, perhaps due to a read error. V is TRBV2 and J is TRBJ1-1; maybe TRBD1 (6 bases). The CDR3 is 15 residues long. CDR1 is SNHLY and CDR2 is FYNNEI in the germline V gene. The DNA of the CDR3 is TGTGCCAGCGGTGAGACAGGTCTGATGAACACTGAAGCTTTCTTT. Translation gives CASGETGLMNTEAFF.

This clone has just a few counts. This rearrangement joins TRBV7-8 to TRBJ2-3, with a weak D call TRBD1 (5 bases). From germline, CDR1 is SGHVS and CDR2 FQNEAQ. This CDR3 is 13 amino acids long. V lost 4 bases, J lost 14 bases, and 19 bases lay in between. In nucleotides, the CDR3 is TGTGCCAGCAGCTCGATTCAGGGCCGCTCCCGGTATTTT. Its protein is CASSSIQGRSRYF.

The DNA of the CDR3 is TGTGCCAGCAGCTTAGGGGCGCAAGGGGCCAACGTCCTGACTTTC. It specifies CASSLGAQGANVLTF. The chain joins TRBV7-9 to TRBJ2-6, with D uncertain. CDR1 SEHNR and CDR2 FQNEAQ come from the germline V gene (reference sequence). The V end lost 1 base, the J end lost 4 bases, and 8 bases lay between the germline ends. The CDR3 length is 15 residues.

The CDR3 DNA is TGTGCCACCAGTGATGAAGGGGACACCATATATTTT. Translating gives CATSDEGDTIYF. The V and J genes are TRBV24-1 and TRBJ1-3, with D tentatively TRBD1 (5 bases). Germline V lookup: CDR1 KGHDR, CDR2 SFDVKD. V lost 3 bases to trimming and J lost 8 bases, with 7 bases between them. The CDR3 contains 12 residues.

The chain combines TRBV10-3 with TRBJ2-2, with a tentative D call TRBD1 (6 bases). The CDR3 loop spans 16 amino acids. Germline V gene sequence: CDR1 ENHRY, CDR2 SYGVKD. V lost 7 bases and J lost 1, with 16 bases in between. The CDR3 spells CAINHSEGENTGELFF. CDR3 coding DNA: TGTGCCATCAACCATTCCGAGGGGGAGAACACCGGGGAGCTGTTTTTT.

The table lists this clone with a few counts. V is TRBV21-1 and J is TRBJ2-5; TRBD1 is the table's D call, not checked against the DNA. TRBV21-1 is designated a pseudogene. The CDR3 sequence is 15 residues long. In DNA, the CDR3 is TGTGCCAGCAGCCGAAATCGGGACAGGCAAGAGACCCAGTACTTC. Protein: CASSRNRDRQETQYF.

This chain links TRBV5-1 with TRBJ2-7; 11 positions agree with TRBD2. Per germline, CDR1 SGHRS and CDR2 YFSETQ. The CDR3 is 20 amino acids. The junction had 17 bases not matched to a gene; V was cut back by 0 bases and J by 3 bases. The CDR3 DNA reads as TGCGCCAGCAGCTTGGCACTAGCGGGAGTAACTGTCTCACCGGGCTACGAGCAGTACTTC. Encoded protein: CASSLALAGVTVSPGYEQYF.

V usage is TRBV6-5 and J usage is TRBJ1-2; D not resolved. Trimming took 6 bases from V and 7 from J, leaving 15 bases between them. Germline-derived CDR1 and CDR2 are MNHEY and SVGAGI. This CDR3 is built from 13 residues. CDR3 protein: CASSAEGYLGYTF. In DNA form, the CDR3 reads TGTGCCAGCAGCGCGGAAGGTTATCTTGGCTACACCTTC.

For this clone: The same CDR3 can be traced to other DNA sequences in this sample. The V and J genes are TRBV5-1 and TRBJ2-7; weak D call: TRBD1 (5 bases). V lost 2 bases to trimming and J lost 3 bases, with 12 bases between them. CDR1 and CDR2 from the germline V gene are SGHRS and YFSETQ. The CDR3 extends over 14 amino acids. The CDR3 DNA is TGCGCCAGCAGCTTTCAGGGTTCTAGCTACGAGCAGTACTTC. It translates to CASSFQGSSYEQYF.

This clone was observed a few times. The J gene is TRBJ2-7, the V gene TRBV7-2; D perhaps matches TRBD1 (6 bases). Germline values: CDR1 SGHTA, CDR2 FQGNSA. CDR3 length: 13 residues. The ends were cut back, 5 bases at V and 0 bases at J, with 8 bases in the middle. CDR3: CASSGGYSYEQYF. The CDR3 DNA is TGTGCCAGCAGCGGGGGCTACTCCTACGAGCAGTACTTC.

The J gene is TRBJ2-5, the V gene TRBV5-1; D may be TRBD2 (6 bases). Per the germline V gene, CDR1 is SGHRS and CDR2 is YFSETQ. Trimming left V 3 bases short and J 2 bases short, with 11 bases between. The CDR3 spans 14 residues. The CDR3 region is CASSWAGTQETQYF. CDR3 nucleotides: TGCGCCAGCAGCTGGGCCGGGACTCAAGAGACCCAGTACTTC.

The rearrangement joins TRBV27 to TRBJ2-7, with 10 bases that match TRBD1. J gave up 6 bases and V 0 bases, and 8 bases lay outside the gene matches. The CDR3 covers 16 residues. Germline V gene sequence: CDR1 MNHEY, CDR2 SMNVEV (reference sequence). Here the CDR3 DNA reads TGTGCCAGCAGTTTATCCCCCGGGACAGGGGCCTTCGAGCAGTACTTC. This gives the protein CASSLSPGTGAFEQYF.

The chain carries TRBV5-4 and TRBJ1-1, with 8 bases matching TRBD1. CDR1 and CDR2 from the germline V gene are SGHNT and YYREEE (reference sequence). The ends lost 6 bases at V and 5 bases at J; junction bases unmatched: 15. The CDR3 consists of 16 residues. In nucleotides, the CDR3 is TGTGCCAGCACCCTACCGGGACAGGTAAAACTTACTGAAGCTTTCTTT. Protein sequence: CASTLPGQVKLTEAFF.

The rearrangement links TRBV13 to TRBJ2-2, with 7 bases lining up with TRBD2. Looked up from germline, CDR1 is PRHDT and CDR2 is FYEKMQ (reference sequence). With 0 bases clipped from V and 2 bases from J, the junction kept 6 bases outside the gene matches. This CDR3 comprises 17 residues. The CDR3 DNA reads as TGTGCCAGCAGCTTAGGCCTCCAGCGGGGAAACACCGGGGAGCTGTTTTTT. Translating it yields CASSLGLQRGNTGELFF.

The V and J genes are TRBV11-2 and TRBJ2-5; tentative D call: TRBD2 (7 bases). Germline V gives CDR1 SGHAT, CDR2 FQNNGV. This CDR3 is 17 amino acids long. V was clipped by 5 bases and J by 5 bases, with 24 bases between them. The CDR3, as DNA: TGTGCCAGCAGCCCTTCCCCCCGGGGGGCGAAATACGAGACCCAGTACTTC. This sequence encodes CASSPSPRGAKYETQYF.

The chain uses TRBV10-3 and TRBJ2-2; 8 nucleotides align to TRBD1. The J segment lost 6 bases and the V segment lost 3 bases, leaving 6 bases of the junction unmatched. CDR3 length: 15 amino acids. Germline assignment: CDR1 ENHRY and CDR2 SYGVKD. CDR3: CAISDGQGSPGELFF. CDR3 nucleotide sequence: TGTGCCATCAGTGACGGACAGGGATCCCCCGGGGAGCTGTTTTTT.

This clone was recorded only once. The V and J genes are TRBV28 and TRBJ2-3; maybe TRBD2 (6 bases). CDR1 is MDHEN, CDR2 SYDVKM, per germline. With 7 bases removed from V and 2 bases from J, the gap between germline ends came to 16 bases. The CDR3 loop spans 15 amino acids. The DNA for the CDR3 is TGTGCCAGCACCACCCCTGCGGGGTACACAGATACGCAGTATTTT. It translates to CASTTPAGYTDTQYF.

The J gene is TRBJ2-7, the V gene TRBV12-3 or TRBV12-4; tentatively, D is TRBD1 (6 bases). The ends were cut back, 5 bases at V and 7 bases at J, with 15 bases in the middle. CDR3 size: 13 residues. Here the CDR3 reads CASSPNRAREQYF. CDR3 in DNA: TGTGCCAGCAGTCCCAACAGGGCCCGGGAGCAGTACTTC.